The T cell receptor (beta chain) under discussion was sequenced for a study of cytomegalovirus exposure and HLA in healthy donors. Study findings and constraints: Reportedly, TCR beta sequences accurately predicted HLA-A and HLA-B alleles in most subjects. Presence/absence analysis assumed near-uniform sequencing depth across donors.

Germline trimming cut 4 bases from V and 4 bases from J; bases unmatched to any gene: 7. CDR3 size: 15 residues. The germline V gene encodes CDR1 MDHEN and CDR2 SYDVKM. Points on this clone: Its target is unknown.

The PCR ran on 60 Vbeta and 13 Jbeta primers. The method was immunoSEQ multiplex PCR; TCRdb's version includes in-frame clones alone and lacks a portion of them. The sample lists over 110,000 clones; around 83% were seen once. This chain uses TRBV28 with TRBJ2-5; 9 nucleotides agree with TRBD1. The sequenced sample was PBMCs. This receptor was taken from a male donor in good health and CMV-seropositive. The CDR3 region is CASSSMGDRVETQYF. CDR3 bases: TGTGCCAGCAGTTCCATGGGGGACAGGGTAGAGACCCAGTACTTC. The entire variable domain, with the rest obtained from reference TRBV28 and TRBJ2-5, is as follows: DVKVTQSSRYLVKRTGEKVFLECVQDMDHENMFWYRQDPGLGLRLIYFSYDVKMKEKGDIPEGYSVSREKKERFSLILESASTNQTSMYLCASSSMGDRVETQYFGPGTRLLVL.